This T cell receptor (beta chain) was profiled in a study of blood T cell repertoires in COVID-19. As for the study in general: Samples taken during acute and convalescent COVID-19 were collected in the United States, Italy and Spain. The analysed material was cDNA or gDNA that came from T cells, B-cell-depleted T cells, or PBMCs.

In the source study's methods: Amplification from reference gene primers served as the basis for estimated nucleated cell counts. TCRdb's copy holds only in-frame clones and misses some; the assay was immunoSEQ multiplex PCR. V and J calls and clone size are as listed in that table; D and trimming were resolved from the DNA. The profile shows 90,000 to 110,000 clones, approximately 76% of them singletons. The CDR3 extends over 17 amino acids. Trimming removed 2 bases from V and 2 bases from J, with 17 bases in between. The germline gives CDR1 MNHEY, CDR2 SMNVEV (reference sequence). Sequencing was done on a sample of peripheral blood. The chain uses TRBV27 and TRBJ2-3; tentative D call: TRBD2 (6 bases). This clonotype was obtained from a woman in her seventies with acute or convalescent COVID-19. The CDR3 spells CASSLGTPGVNTDTQYF. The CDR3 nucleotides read TGTGCCAGCAGTTTAGGGACCCCGGGGGTGAACACAGATACGCAGTATTTT.